Listed below are T cell receptor beta chains from one sample, sequenced in a study of cytomegalovirus exposure and HLA in healthy donors. TCRdb's table, derived via immunoSEQ multiplex PCR, lists solely in-frame clones and lacks some. The sample has roughly 150,000 clones; less than 85% are singletons. The sequenced sample was PBMCs. These receptors were obtained from a woman aged 50 to 65 in good health and CMV-seropositive. Both conserved end residues are part of each CDR3. A D gene is named only where the DNA matches it firmly. Only some rows state a clone size, as once, few, many or a class for expanded clones.

DNA | CDR3 | size | V | D | J
TGTGCCAGTGGGGAGAACTCCTATAATTCACCCCTCCACTTT | CASGENSYNSPLHF | - | TRBV19 | - | TRBJ1-6
TGTGCCAGCAGCCGGGGCGCAGGGGGCGTTGCGAATGAGCAGTTCTTC | CASSRGAGGVANEQFF | - | TRBV2 | TRBD1 | TRBJ2-1
TGTGCCACCAGCAGAGAGGGCCGGGGTCTTGCTGGCGAGCAGTACTTC | CATSREGRGLAGEQYF | - | TRBV15 | - | TRBJ2-7
TGTGCCAGCGCTGAAAGAGTTCCGGGACAGGGGGCCAACCCAATTTACGAGCAGTACTTC | CASAERVPGQGANPIYEQYF | - | TRBV2 | TRBD1 | TRBJ2-7
TGTGCCAGCAGCTTATACTCGGGGGGGGCCGTCGGGGAGCTGTTTTTT | CASSLYSGGAVGELFF | - | TRBV11-3 | TRBD2 | TRBJ2-2
TGTGCCAGTGGGGGCTCGAGCGGGGGACACGGAAACACCATATATTTT | CASGGSSGGHGNTIYF | - | TRBV19 | - | TRBJ1-3
TGTGCCAGCAGTTACCTCAGGGTCCCCCTTTACAATGAGCAGTTCTTC | CASSYLRVPLYNEQFF | - | TRBV6-5 | - | TRBJ2-1
TGTGCCAGTAGTATAGCGGCCAGGAGCACAGATACGCAGTATTTT | CASSIAARSTDTQYF | - | TRBV19 | - | TRBJ2-3
TGTGCCAGCAGTTTCACCGGACAGGGGGTACCCTATGGCTACACCTTC | CASSFTGQGVPYGYTF | - | TRBV6-6 | TRBD1 | TRBJ1-2
TGTGCCAGCAGCCAAGCCCCACGAAACCGACTAGCCGGGGAGCTGTTTTTT | CASSQAPRNRLAGELFF | - | TRBV4-2 | - | TRBJ2-2
TGTGCCAGCAGAGAGGACAGGGCTGGGTACAATGAGCAGTTCTTC | CASREDRAGYNEQFF | - | TRBV6-1 | TRBD1 | TRBJ2-1
TGCGCCAGCAGCTTTTGGACAGGGAAAACAGATACGCAGTATTTT | CASSFWTGKTDTQYF | - | TRBV5-1 | TRBD1 | TRBJ2-3
TGTGCCAGCAGTTTCCAGGGGCCTAGTTTATACAATGAGCAGTTCTTC | CASSFQGPSLYNEQFF | - | TRBV28 | - | TRBJ2-1
TGTGCCAGCAGCCCCGCGGCCGCCCCGCCGGGAGGTACGCAGTATTTT | CASSPAAAPPGGTQYF | - | TRBV5-4 | TRBD2 | TRBJ2-3
TGTGCCAGCAGCACCTCACCCGGGGGGGTACTGTGGGGGGGCGGCACAGATACGCAGTATTTT | CASSTSPGGVLWGGGTDTQYF | - | TRBV9 | TRBD2 | TRBJ2-3
TGTGCCAGCAGCGTAGACGGACAGGGAAACACCATATATTTT | CASSVDGQGNTIYF | few | TRBV9 | - | TRBJ1-3